These 21 T cell receptor beta chains share one sample of origin, sequenced in a study of T cell repertoires in cytomegalovirus infection. TCRdb reprocessed the reads with MiXCR, giving one entry per CDR3 protein. The table lists about 220,000 distinct CDR3 sequences, approximately 40% of them singletons. Antigens for these TCRs are unknown. Sequences were derived from CD8+ T cells from cultured PBMCs, sampled from culture after CMV antigen stimulation. The receptors were gathered from a human donor in good health (CMV status not recorded). Some clones in this sample may be carry-over from other donors' samples.

This clonotype was detected a few times. V usage is TRBV6-5 and J usage is TRBJ2-3; tentative D call: TRBD2 (6 bases). This CDR3 is built from 17 residues. Germline values: CDR1 MNHEY, CDR2 SVGAGI. Trimming took off 2 bases at V and 4 bases at J, with 19 bases between the two ends. DNA of the CDR3: TGTGCCAGCAGTTACGAACGGGACTCTCCTTTTGCAGATACGCAGTATTTT. Its protein product is CASSYERDSPFADTQYF.

The chain has TRBV7-2 and TRBJ2-7, with a possible D match to TRBD1 (6 bases). Germline V CDR1 and CDR2: SGHTA, FQGNSA. The V end lost 2 bases, the J end lost 5 bases, and 13 bases lay between the germline ends. The CDR3 is 14 amino acids. The CDR3 loop reads CASSLLTGSNEQYF. The CDR3 coding sequence is TGTGCCAGCAGCTTACTTACAGGGAGTAACGAGCAGTACTTC.

This clonotype has more than one count but fewer than ten. The chain combines TRBV11-2 with TRBJ2-3; D might be TRBD1 (6 bases). V was shortened by 7 bases and J by 3 bases, with 11 bases between the two germline ends. The CDR3 runs 13 residues. Germline CDR1 SGHAT, CDR2 FQNNGV. CDR3 residues: CASITGRTDTQYF. The CDR3 DNA reads TGTGCCAGCATCACAGGGAGAACAGATACGCAGTATTTT.

This chain links TRBV7-3 with TRBJ2-6, with D unclear. This CDR3 has 17 residues. V shed 0 bases and J shed 0 bases, with 9 bases lying between them. CDR1 is SGHTA, CDR2 FQGTGA, per germline. The CDR3 sequence: CASSLTGDPSGANVLTF. The CDR3 coding sequence is TGTGCCAGCAGCTTAACGGGTGACCCCTCTGGGGCCAACGTCCTGACTTTC. The full variable domain, completed using reference TRBV7-3 and TRBJ2-6, is GAGVSQTPSNKVTEKGKYVELRCDPISGHTALYWYRQSLGQGPEFLIYFQGTGAADDSGLPNDRFFAVRPEGSVSTLKIQRTERGDSAVYLCASSLTGDPSGANVLTFGAGSRLTVL.

This clonotype was recorded at least ten times. The gene calls are TRBV7-8 and TRBJ2-7; no reliable D call. The V and J ends lost 7 bases and 3 bases respectively, with 16 bases between them. CDR1 and CDR2 (germline): SGHVS, FQNEAQ. CDR3 length: 14 residues. The CDR3, as DNA: TGTGCCAGCACTACCCCAGTCGGATTCTACGAGCAGTACTTC. This encodes CASTTPVGFYEQYF. The full variable domain, with the rest looked up from reference TRBV7-8 and TRBJ2-7, is GAGVSQSPRYKVAKRGQDVALRCDPISGHVSLFWYQQALGQGPEFLTYFQNEAQLDKSGLPSDRFFAERPEGSVSTLKIQRTQQEDSAVYLCASTTPVGFYEQYFGPGTRLTVT.

This clonotype was found a few times. The V and J genes are TRBV6-6 and TRBJ2-4; 11 nucleotides match TRBD2. There are 16 residues in the CDR3. The V gene end was trimmed by 2 bases and the J gene end by 5 bases; junction bases not matched to a gene: 5. Germline V lookup: CDR1 MNHNY, CDR2 SVGAGI (reference sequence). CDR3 DNA sequence: TGTGCCAGCAGTTACAGACTAGCGGGACCGCAAAACATTCAGTACTTC. Translation gives CASSYRLAGPQNIQYF.

V and J are TRBV7-8 and TRBJ2-7; no clear D gene. Trimming left V 5 bases short and J 5 bases short, with 13 bases between. The CDR3 sequence is 13 residues long. The germline gives CDR1 SGHVS, CDR2 FQNEAQ. CDR3 loop: CASSDTPGDEQYF. CDR3 bases: TGTGCCAGCAGCGACACCCCTGGCGACGAGCAGTACTTC.

This clonotype showed up just a few times. The chain combines TRBV6-8 with TRBJ2-5; a weak D match, TRBD1 (5 bases). V lost 4 bases, J lost 4 bases, and 13 bases lay in between. Germline CDR1 MNHGY, CDR2 SAAAGT. This CDR3 spans 14 amino acids. The CDR3 coding sequence is TGTGCCAGCAGTTTAGGGGCGTTCCGAGAGACCCAGTACTTC. This translates into CASSLGAFRETQYF.

The chain links TRBV27 to TRBJ2-1, with D perhaps TRBD1 (5 bases). The germline CDR1 and CDR2 sequences are MNHEY and SMNVEV (reference sequence). V lost 5 bases to trimming and J lost 2 bases, with 13 bases between them. The CDR3 is made up of 15 amino acids. CDR3 sequence reads: CASSAGHLAYNEQFF. The CDR3 DNA reads TGTGCCAGCAGTGCCGGACACCTCGCCTACAATGAGCAGTTCTTC.

The chain joins TRBV7-6 to TRBJ2-7; maybe TRBD1 (5 bases). This CDR3 is built from 13 residues. Germline V gene sequence: CDR1 SGHVS, CDR2 FNYEAQ. The V gene lost 5 bases and the J gene lost 2 bases, with 10 bases spanning the gap. Written as DNA, the CDR3 is TGTGCCAGCAGCGGGCAGGGAACCTACGAGCAGTACTTC. This codes for CASSGQGTYEQYF. Full variable domain (remainder filled in from reference TRBV7-6 and TRBJ2-7): GAGVSQSPRYKVTKRGQDVALRCDPISGHVSLYWYRQALGQGPEFLTYFNYEAQQDKSGLPNDRFSAERPEGSISTLTIQRTEQRDSAMYRCASSGQGTYEQYFGPGTRLTVT.

The chain carries TRBV7-6 and TRBJ2-1; D perhaps matches TRBD2 (6 bases). CDR1 and CDR2 from the germline V gene are SGHVS and FNYEAQ. The V and J ends lost 2 bases and 9 bases respectively, with 14 bases between them. The CDR3 sequence is 14 residues long. The CDR3 region has the DNA TGTGCCAGCAGCTTATCTGGAGGGCATATTGAGCAGTTCTTC. Amino acids: CASSLSGGHIEQFF. Full variable domain (remainder filled in from reference TRBV7-6 and TRBJ2-1): GAGVSQSPRYKVTKRGQDVALRCDPISGHVSLYWYRQALGQGPEFLTYFNYEAQQDKSGLPNDRFSAERPEGSISTLTIQRTEQRDSAMYRCASSLSGGHIEQFFGPGTRLTVL.

The rearrangement joins TRBV27 to TRBJ2-5; the D gene is possibly TRBD1 (5 bases). Trimming shortened V by 6 bases and J by 2 bases, and 10 bases separated the two germline ends. Germline CDR1 and CDR2: MNHEY and SMNVEV (reference sequence). This CDR3 contains 13 residues. The CDR3 loop reads CASSIDSQETQYF. DNA of the CDR3: TGTGCCAGCAGCATTGACAGTCAAGAGACCCAGTACTTC.

The sample holds a few counts of this clonotype. This chain connects TRBV7-3 to TRBJ2-1; D remains unclear. Germline CDR1 reads SGHTA; CDR2 reads FQGTGA. This CDR3 has 20 residues. The germline V and J ends were trimmed by 5 bases and 2 bases, with 28 bases remaining between them. CDR3 loop: CASSQQPGLGRVAAYNEQFF. In DNA, the CDR3 is TGTGCCAGCAGCCAGCAACCGGGTCTAGGTAGGGTAGCAGCCTACAATGAGCAGTTCTTC.

The genes are TRBV5-4 and TRBJ2-1; 8 nucleotides line up with TRBD2. This CDR3 has 18 amino acids. V trimming: 0 bases; J trimming: 2 bases; junction bases outside the gene matches: 10. Germline loops: CDR1 SGHNT, CDR2 YYREEE (reference sequence). The CDR3 nucleotides read TGTGCCAGCAGCTTGGTATCCGCGGGAGGTTACACCTACAATGAGCAGTTCTTC. Amino acid sequence: CASSLVSAGGYTYNEQFF.

This clonotype was picked up many times. The rearrangement joins TRBV12-3 or TRBV12-4 to TRBJ2-5; D tentatively reads TRBD1 or TRBD2 (5 bases each). The CDR3 extends over 14 amino acids. Trimming took 5 bases from V and 6 from J, leaving 16 bases between them. CDR3 coding DNA: TGTGCCAGCAGTCCTCTCGGGGCCCCTAAGACCCAGTACTTC. Translated, it gives CASSPLGAPKTQYF.

There are a few counts of this clonotype. This chain connects TRBV6-1 to TRBJ2-3; D gene ambiguous. Trimming took 1 base from V and 2 from J, leaving 7 bases between them. Germline CDR1 reads MNHNS; CDR2 reads SASEGT. This CDR3 region has 14 residues. The CDR3 reads CASSEGHHTDTQYF. CDR3 sequence (DNA): TGTGCCAGCAGTGAAGGACACCACACAGATACGCAGTATTTT.

The chain carries TRBV6-1 and TRBJ2-6; TRBD1 agrees at 7 bases. The CDR3 is 17 residues long. Trimming removed 3 bases from V and 0 bases from J; junction bases left unmatched: 5. From germline, CDR1 is MNHNS and CDR2 SASEGT. The CDR3: CASSDQGDLSGANVLTF. The CDR3 DNA follows: TGTGCCAGCAGTGACCAGGGGGACCTCTCTGGGGCCAACGTCCTGACTTTC.

This clonotype was detected ten times or more. J is TRBJ1-1 and V is TRBV3-1; D is ambiguous. V lost 0 bases and J lost 1, with 12 bases in between. The CDR3 contains 16 residues. Per the germline V gene, CDR1 is LGHDT and CDR2 is YNNKEL (reference sequence). The CDR3 loop reads CASSQDWRGTNTEAFF. CDR3 DNA sequence: TGTGCCAGCAGCCAAGATTGGCGCGGTACGAACACTGAAGCTTTCTTT.

Only a few counts were recorded for this clonotype. This sequence joins TRBV7-9 and TRBJ1-1; unclear D gene. V lost 4 bases and J lost 3, with 12 bases in between. Germline lookup yields CDR1 SEHNR and CDR2 FQNEAQ (reference sequence). The CDR3 extends over 14 amino acids. DNA for the CDR3: TGTGCCAGCAGCTCGAAGGCCCCGGACACTGAAGCTTTCTTT. Protein product: CASSSKAPDTEAFF. The full variable domain, rest sourced from reference TRBV7-9 and TRBJ1-1, is DTGVSQNPRHKITKRGQNVTFRCDPISEHNRLYWYRQTLGQGPEFLTYFQNEAQLEKSRLLSDRFSAERPKGSFSTLEIQRTEQGDSAMYLCASSSKAPDTEAFFGQGTRLTVV.

This clonotype has ten or more counts. The chain recombines TRBV6-2 or TRBV6-3 with TRBJ2-3, with D tentatively TRBD2 (5 bases). This CDR3 has 11 residues. Trimming cost V 6 bases and J 11 bases, with 12 bases left between them. Germline V gives CDR1 MNHEY, CDR2 SVGEGT. Here the CDR3 reads CASSRGLVQYF. CDR3 coding DNA: TGTGCCAGCAGCCGCGGACTGGTGCAGTATTTT.

This chain joins TRBV10-3 and TRBJ1-5; the D gene is possibly TRBD1 (5 bases). The CDR3 spans 14 residues. Germline values: CDR1 ENHRY, CDR2 SYGVKD. Trimming removed 4 bases at V and 0 bases at J, with 7 bases between. CDR3 loop: CAISGGGSNQPQHF. The DNA for the CDR3 is TGTGCCATCAGTGGTGGGGGTAGCAATCAGCCCCAGCATTTT.